This TCR beta chain was sequenced in a study of cytomegalovirus exposure and HLA in healthy donors. Study overall: A data release that came early held roughly 80 million unique TCRs from HLA-typed donors. Study-level points and caveats: Sequences of the TCR beta chain were said to predict the HLA-A and HLA-B alleles of most subjects accurately.

The primer mix had 60 Vbeta and 13 Jbeta primers. Assay used: immunoSEQ multiplex PCR; TCRdb lists only in-frame clones, some missing. Here the sample spans 150,000 to 200,000 clones, under 90% being singletons. A note on this clone: Its antigen is still unknown.

This TCR was sampled from a man between 18 and 29 years old in good health and CMV-seronegative. Sequencing was performed on PBMCs.

The CDR3 loop reads CASSPDRVRGDTQYF. In DNA form, the CDR3 reads TGTGCCAGCAGTCCCGACAGGGTAAGAGGGGATACGCAGTATTTT. This chain connects TRBV28 to TRBJ2-3; 7 positions match TRBD1. Germline CDR1 is MDHEN and CDR2 is SYDVKM. This CDR3 spans 15 amino acids. V shed 5 bases, J shed 6 bases, and the junction held 11 bases outside the gene matches.